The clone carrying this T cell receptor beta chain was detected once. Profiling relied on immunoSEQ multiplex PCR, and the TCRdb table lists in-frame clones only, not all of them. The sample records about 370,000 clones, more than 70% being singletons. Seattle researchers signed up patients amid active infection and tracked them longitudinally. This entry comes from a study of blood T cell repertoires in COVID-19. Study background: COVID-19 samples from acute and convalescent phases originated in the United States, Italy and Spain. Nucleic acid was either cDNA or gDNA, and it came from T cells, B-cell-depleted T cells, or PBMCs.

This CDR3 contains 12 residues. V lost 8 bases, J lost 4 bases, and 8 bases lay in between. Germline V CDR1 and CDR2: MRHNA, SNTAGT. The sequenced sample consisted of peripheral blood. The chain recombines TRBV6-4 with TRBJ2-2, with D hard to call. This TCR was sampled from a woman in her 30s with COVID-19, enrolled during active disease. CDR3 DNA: TGTGCCAGCGAATCGGTCACCGGGGAGCTGTTTTTT. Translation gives CASESVTGELFF.